The next 17 T cell receptor beta chains were all read from a single sample in a study of cytomegalovirus exposure and HLA in healthy donors. This table comes from immunoSEQ multiplex PCR, and its TCRdb copy is limited to in-frame clones, with some not included. This sample has about 65,000 clones, with roughly 94% found just once. The sample taken for sequencing was PBMCs. The receptors were sampled from a man younger than 35 in good health and CMV-seropositive.

The V and J genes are TRBV28 and TRBJ1-1; D might be TRBD1 (6 bases). CDR1 and CDR2 (germline): MDHEN, SYDVKM. There are 11 residues in the CDR3. The V end was cut by 5 bases, the J end by 9 bases, with 10 bases between. The CDR3 here is CASSIDRKAFF. The DNA for the CDR3 is TGTGCCAGCAGTATTGACAGGAAAGCTTTCTTT.

The chain has TRBV5-1 and TRBJ2-4; D uncertain. Germline V gives CDR1 SGHRS, CDR2 YFSETQ. This CDR3 has 15 residues. V dropped 0 bases and J dropped 0 bases, with 7 bases sitting between them. CDR3 bases: TGCGCCAGCAGCTTGGTATCGGTAGCCAAAAACATTCAGTACTTC. Protein sequence: CASSLVSVAKNIQYF.

The rearrangement uses TRBV11-2 and TRBJ1-1; D not resolved. This CDR3 region has 13 residues. The germline V gene has CDR1 SGHAT and CDR2 FQNNGV. The ends were cut back, 4 bases at V and 1 base at J, with 7 bases in the middle. The CDR3 DNA reads as TGTGCCAGCAGCTCAACGGGGAACACTGAAGCTTTCTTT. Its translation is CASSSTGNTEAFF.

J is TRBJ2-7 and V is TRBV18, with 9 bases matching TRBD1. This CDR3 comprises 15 residues. From germline, CDR1 is KGHSH and CDR2 LQKENI. V gave up 5 bases and J gave up 3 bases; unmatched junction bases: 8. CDR3 coding DNA: TGTGCCAGCTCAAGCCCGGGACAGGGTATCTACGAGCAGTACTTC. It is translated as CASSSPGQGIYEQYF.

Details on this clone: One end of the junction does not line up with germline, which may come from a read error. Other DNA sequences within the sample encode an identical CDR3. The chain has TRBV29-1 and TRBJ2-1; 16 positions match TRBD2. Germline-derived CDR1 and CDR2 are SQVTM and ANQGSEA. The CDR3 extends over 19 amino acids. The DNA for the CDR3 is TGCAGCGTTTCCTCCCCGGGACTAGCGGGAGGGAGCTCCTACAATGAACAGTTCTTC. The encoded protein is CSVSSPGLAGGSSYNEQFF.

The rearrangement uses TRBV25-1 and TRBJ1-1; weak D call: TRBD1 (6 bases). The CDR3 is 14 amino acids. CDR1 MGHDK and CDR2 SYGVNS come from the germline V gene. V lost 5 bases to trimming and J lost 0 bases, with 10 bases between them. Here the CDR3 reads CASSPDRMNTEAFF. The CDR3 region has the DNA TGTGCCAGCAGTCCGGACAGAATGAACACTGAAGCTTTCTTT.

Here the CDR3 DNA reads TGTGCCAGCGGGACAGGGAACACTGAAGCTTTCTTT. Translating it yields CASGTGNTEAFF. J is TRBJ1-1 and V is TRBV27; 8 bases map to TRBD1. CDR3 size: 12 residues. CDR1 is MNHEY and CDR2 is SMNVEV in the germline V gene (reference sequence). J was trimmed by 1 base and V by 8 bases; bases with no gene match: 0.

The gene calls are TRBV7-2 and TRBJ2-5, with 7 positions matching TRBD1. Germline V lookup: CDR1 SGHTA, CDR2 FQGNSA. CDR3 length: 13 amino acids. With V trimmed by 6 bases and J by 1 base, 2 bases remained unmatched. The CDR3 reads CASRQGIQETQYF. As DNA, the CDR3 is TGTGCCAGCAGACAGGGGATCCAAGAGACCCAGTACTTC.

The V and J genes are TRBV29-1 and TRBJ1-2; TRBD1 is a possible D gene (5 bases). Germline assignment: CDR1 SQVTM and CDR2 ANQGSEA. Trimming stripped 4 bases from V and 2 bases from J, with 14 bases between. This CDR3 has 14 residues. The CDR3 sequence is CSVVRDGGNYGYTF. CDR3 DNA sequence: TGCAGCGTTGTCCGGGACGGGGGGAACTATGGCTACACCTTC. Full variable domain (remainder filled in from reference TRBV29-1 and TRBJ1-2): SAVISQKPSRDICQRGTSLTIQCQVDSQVTMMFWYRQQPGQSLTLIATANQGSEATYESGFVIDKFPISRPNLTFSTLTVSNMSPEDSSIYLCSVVRDGGNYGYTFGSGTRLTVV.

The V call is TRBV5-4, the J call TRBJ2-7; the D gene is possibly TRBD2 (6 bases). CDR3 size: 13 residues. CDR1 and CDR2 from the germline V gene are SGHNT and YYREEE (reference sequence). Trimming removed 4 bases from V and 1 base from J, with 9 bases in between. The CDR3, as DNA: TGTGCCAGCAGCCCCCGGGAGTCCTACGAGCAGTACTTC. This sequence encodes CASSPRESYEQYF.

The chain recombines TRBV18 with TRBJ1-5, with TRBD1 as a possible D gene (5 bases). The CDR3 has 14 residues. Trimming removed 4 bases from V and 3 bases from J, with 10 bases in between. Germline loops: CDR1 KGHSH, CDR2 LQKENI. CDR3 region: CASSQPGHNQPQHF. CDR3 DNA: TGTGCCAGCTCACAGCCAGGGCACAATCAGCCCCAGCATTTT.

The chain uses TRBV28 and TRBJ2-7; 7 nucleotides agree with TRBD1. Germline CDR1 MDHEN, CDR2 SYDVKM. The CDR3 runs 15 residues. Trimming removed 1 base from V and 1 base from J; junction bases left unmatched: 4. The CDR3 is CASSLSSTGSYEQYF. The CDR3 nucleotides read TGTGCCAGCAGTTTATCTTCGACAGGGTCCTACGAGCAGTACTTC.

The chain joins TRBV4-2 to TRBJ2-5; TRBD1 might be the D (6 bases). Germline loops: CDR1 LGHNA, CDR2 YNFKEQ. Trimming removed 1 base from V and 3 bases from J, with 6 bases in between. This CDR3 spans 13 amino acids. The CDR3 protein is CASSQAGEETQYF. The CDR3 DNA is TGTGCCAGCAGCCAAGCAGGGGAAGAGACCCAGTACTTC.

The V and J genes are TRBV20-1 and TRBJ2-7, with D tentatively TRBD2 (5 bases). The germline gives CDR1 DFQATT, CDR2 SNEGSKA (reference sequence). V shed 4 bases and J shed 4 bases, with 8 bases lying between them. CDR3 length equals 11 residues. DNA for the CDR3: TGCAGTGCTATTGGCGGGTACGAGCAGTACTTC. It specifies CSAIGGYEQYF.

The chain couples TRBV2 to TRBJ2-5; 7 positions agree with TRBD1. Germline loops: CDR1 SNHLY, CDR2 FYNNEI. The CDR3 sequence is 15 residues long. Trimming took 2 bases from V and 1 from J; bases not matched to a gene: 4. Written as DNA, the CDR3 is TGTGCCAGCAGTGAAAGGGGGCGTCTCCAAGAGACCCAGTACTTC. Residues: CASSERGRLQETQYF.

The chain carries TRBV6-1 and TRBJ2-1, with D perhaps TRBD2 (6 bases). This CDR3 contains 13 residues. Deletions cut 4 bases from V and 8 bases from J, with 12 bases between. The V gene's germline CDR1 is MNHNS and CDR2 SASEGT. The CDR3 is CASSVSWGDEQFF. The CDR3 nucleotides are TGTGCCAGCAGTGTATCTTGGGGGGATGAGCAGTTCTTC.

The V gene is TRBV27, the J gene TRBJ1-1; D remains unclear. Germline V gene data show CDR1 as MNHEY and CDR2 as SMNVEV (reference sequence). With 5 bases removed from V and 7 bases from J, the gap between germline ends came to 14 bases. There are 13 residues in the CDR3. The CDR3 loop reads CASSTGGVGEAFF. CDR3 sequence (DNA): TGTGCCAGCAGTACCGGAGGTGTTGGTGAAGCTTTCTTT.